This TCR beta chain came from a study of technical replicates of blood from a handful of donors. Assay used: immunoSEQ multiplex PCR; TCRdb lists only in-frame clones, some missing. The sample consists of under 90,000 clones, about 95% of them appearing once. Trimming cost V 7 bases and J 5 bases; bases outside gene matches: 7. Germline V gene sequence: CDR1 ENHRY, CDR2 SYGVKD. This CDR3 comprises 14 residues. Sequenced material: T cells isolated from PBMCs. This sequence originates from a human donor in good health. The chain uses TRBV10-3 and TRBJ1-5, with 8 bases that match TRBD1. The CDR3, as DNA: TGTGCCATCAAGCCAGGGGGCGGGGATCAGCCCCAGCATTTT. It encodes CAIKPGGGDQPQHF.